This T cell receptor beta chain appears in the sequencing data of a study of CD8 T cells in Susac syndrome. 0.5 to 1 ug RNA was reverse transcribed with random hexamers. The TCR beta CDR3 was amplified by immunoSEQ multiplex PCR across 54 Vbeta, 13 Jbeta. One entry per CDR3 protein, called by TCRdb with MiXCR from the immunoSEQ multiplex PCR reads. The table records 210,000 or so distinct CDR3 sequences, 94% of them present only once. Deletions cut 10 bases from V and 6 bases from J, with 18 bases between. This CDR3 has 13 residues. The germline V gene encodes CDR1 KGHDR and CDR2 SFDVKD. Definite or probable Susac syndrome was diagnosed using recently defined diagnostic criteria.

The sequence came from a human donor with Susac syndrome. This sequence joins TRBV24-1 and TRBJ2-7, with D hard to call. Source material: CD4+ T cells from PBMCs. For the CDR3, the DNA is TGTGCCACTTCCGGACCTTCCGGCGGCGAGCAGTACTTC. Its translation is CATSGPSGGEQYF.